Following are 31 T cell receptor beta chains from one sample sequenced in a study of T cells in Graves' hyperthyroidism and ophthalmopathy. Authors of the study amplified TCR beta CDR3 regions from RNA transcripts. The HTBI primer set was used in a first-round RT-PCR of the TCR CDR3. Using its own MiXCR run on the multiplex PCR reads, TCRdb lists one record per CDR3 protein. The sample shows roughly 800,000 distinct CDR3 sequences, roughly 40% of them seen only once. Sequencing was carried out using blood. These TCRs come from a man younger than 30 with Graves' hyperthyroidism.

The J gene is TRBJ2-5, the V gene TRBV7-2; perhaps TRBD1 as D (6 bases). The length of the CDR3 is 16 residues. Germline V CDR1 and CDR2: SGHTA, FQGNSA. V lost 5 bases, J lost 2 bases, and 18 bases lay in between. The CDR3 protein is CASSLRRRQEQETQYF. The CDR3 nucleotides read TGTGCCAGCAGCCTCCGAAGGCGACAGGAACAAGAGACCCAGTACTTC.

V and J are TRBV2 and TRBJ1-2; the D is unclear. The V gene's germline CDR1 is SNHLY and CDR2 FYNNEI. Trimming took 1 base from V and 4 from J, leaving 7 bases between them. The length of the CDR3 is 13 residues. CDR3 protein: CASSEGSVYGYTF. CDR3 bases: TGTGCCAGCAGTGAAGGGTCCGTCTATGGCTACACCTTC.

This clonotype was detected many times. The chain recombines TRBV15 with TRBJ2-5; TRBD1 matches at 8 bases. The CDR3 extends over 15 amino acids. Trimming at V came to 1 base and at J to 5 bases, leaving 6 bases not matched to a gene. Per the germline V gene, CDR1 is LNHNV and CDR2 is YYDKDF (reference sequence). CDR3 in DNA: TGTGCCACCAGCAGAGGACAGGGGCTGGAGGAGACCCAGTACTTC. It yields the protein CATSRGQGLEETQYF.

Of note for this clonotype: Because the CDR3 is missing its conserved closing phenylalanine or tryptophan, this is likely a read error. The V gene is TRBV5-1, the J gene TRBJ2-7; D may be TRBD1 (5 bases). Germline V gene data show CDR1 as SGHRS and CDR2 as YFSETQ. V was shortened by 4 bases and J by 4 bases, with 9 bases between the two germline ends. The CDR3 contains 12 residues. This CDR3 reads CASSTQGYEQYL. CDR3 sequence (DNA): TGCGCCAGCAGCACCCAGGGATACGAGCAGTACCTC.

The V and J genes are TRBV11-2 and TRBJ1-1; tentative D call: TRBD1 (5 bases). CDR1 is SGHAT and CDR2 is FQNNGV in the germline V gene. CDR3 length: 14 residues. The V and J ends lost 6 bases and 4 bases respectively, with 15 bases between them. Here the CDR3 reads CASSPVGDLTEAFF. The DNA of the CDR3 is TGTGCCAGCAGTCCGGTGGGGGACCTCACTGAAGCTTTCTTT.

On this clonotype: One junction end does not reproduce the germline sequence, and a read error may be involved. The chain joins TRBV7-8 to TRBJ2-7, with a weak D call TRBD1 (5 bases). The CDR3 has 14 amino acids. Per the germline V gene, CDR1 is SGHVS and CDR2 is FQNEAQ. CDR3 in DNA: TGTGCCTGCAGCTTAGAACAAGGGGCAACCGAGCAGTACTTC. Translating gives CACSLEQGATEQYF.

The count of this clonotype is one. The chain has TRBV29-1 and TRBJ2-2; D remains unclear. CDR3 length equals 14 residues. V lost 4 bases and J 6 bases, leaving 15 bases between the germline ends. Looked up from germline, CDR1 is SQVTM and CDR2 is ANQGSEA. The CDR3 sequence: CSVGRRELPGELFF. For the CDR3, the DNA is TGCAGCGTTGGAAGACGAGAGTTACCCGGGGAGCTGTTTTTT.

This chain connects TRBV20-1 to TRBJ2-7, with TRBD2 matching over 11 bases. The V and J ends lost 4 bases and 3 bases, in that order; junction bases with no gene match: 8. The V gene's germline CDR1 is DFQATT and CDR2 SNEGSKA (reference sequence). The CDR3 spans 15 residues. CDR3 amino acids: CSATEGLAARYEQYF. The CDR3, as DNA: TGCAGTGCTACCGAGGGACTAGCGGCCCGCTACGAGCAGTACTTC.

This CDR3 is CASSSLRENTDTQYF. CDR3 bases: TGTGCCAGCAGCTCTTTAAGGGAGAACACAGATACGCAGTATTTT. The chain links TRBV9 to TRBJ2-3; possibly TRBD2 for D (5 bases). The ends were cut back, 4 bases at V and 2 bases at J, with 14 bases in the middle. Germline V CDR1 and CDR2: SGDLS, YYNGEE. CDR3 length: 15 residues.

CDR3 amino acids: CASSGHSGGRETQYF. The CDR3 coding sequence is TGTGCCAGCAGTGGGCATAGCGGGGGGAGGGAGACCCAGTACTTC. This chain joins TRBV25-1 and TRBJ2-5, with 10 bases that match TRBD2. The V segment lost 4 bases and the J segment 5 bases; nucleotides outside the gene matches: 7. The V gene's germline CDR1 is MGHDK and CDR2 SYGVNS. This CDR3 contains 15 residues. The entire variable domain, with the rest obtained from reference TRBV25-1 and TRBJ2-5, is as follows: EADIYQTPRYLVIGTGKKITLECSQTMGHDKMYWYQQDPGMELHLIHYSYGVNSTEKGDLSSESTVSRIRTEHFPLTLESARPSHTSQYLCASSGHSGGRETQYFGPGTRLLVL.

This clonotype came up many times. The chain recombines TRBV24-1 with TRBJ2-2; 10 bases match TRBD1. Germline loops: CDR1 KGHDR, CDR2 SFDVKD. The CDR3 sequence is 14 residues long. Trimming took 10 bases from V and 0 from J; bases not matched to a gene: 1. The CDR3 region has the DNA TGTGCCACAGGGACAGGGGCGAACACCGGGGAGCTGTTTTTT. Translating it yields CATGTGANTGELFF.

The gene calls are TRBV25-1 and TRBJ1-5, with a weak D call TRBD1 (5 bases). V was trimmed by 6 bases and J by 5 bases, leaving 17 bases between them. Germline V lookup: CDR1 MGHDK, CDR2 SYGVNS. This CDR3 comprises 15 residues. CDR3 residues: CASSFGPGDDQPQHF. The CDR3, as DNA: TGTGCCAGCAGCTTCGGACCGGGGGATGATCAGCCCCAGCATTTT.

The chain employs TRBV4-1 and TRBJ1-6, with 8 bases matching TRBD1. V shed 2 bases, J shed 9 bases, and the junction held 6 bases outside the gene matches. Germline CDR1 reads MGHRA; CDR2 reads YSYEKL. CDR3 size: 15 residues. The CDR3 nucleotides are TGCGCCAGCAGCCAACTCAGGGGGCAAGGTTCACCCCTCCACTTT. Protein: CASSQLRGQGSPLHF.

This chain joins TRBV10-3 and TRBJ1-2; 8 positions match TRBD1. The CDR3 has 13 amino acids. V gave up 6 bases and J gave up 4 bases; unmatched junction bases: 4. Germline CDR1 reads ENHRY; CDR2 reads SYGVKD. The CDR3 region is CAIRGTGTYGYTF. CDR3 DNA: TGTGCCATCAGGGGGACAGGAACCTATGGCTACACCTTC.

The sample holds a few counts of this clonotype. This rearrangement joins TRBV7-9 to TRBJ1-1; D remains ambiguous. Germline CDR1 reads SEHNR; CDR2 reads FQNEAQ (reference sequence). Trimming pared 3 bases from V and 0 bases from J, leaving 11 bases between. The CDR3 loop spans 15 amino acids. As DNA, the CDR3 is TGTGCCAGCAGCTTTTTTGACGGGGTGAACACTGAAGCTTTCTTT. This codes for CASSFFDGVNTEAFF.

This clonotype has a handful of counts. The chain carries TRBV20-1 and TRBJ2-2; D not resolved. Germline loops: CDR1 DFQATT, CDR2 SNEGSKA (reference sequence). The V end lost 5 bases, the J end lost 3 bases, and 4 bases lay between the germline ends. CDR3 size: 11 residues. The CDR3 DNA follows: TGCAGTGCTCCCTACACCGGGGAGCTGTTTTTT. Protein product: CSAPYTGELFF.

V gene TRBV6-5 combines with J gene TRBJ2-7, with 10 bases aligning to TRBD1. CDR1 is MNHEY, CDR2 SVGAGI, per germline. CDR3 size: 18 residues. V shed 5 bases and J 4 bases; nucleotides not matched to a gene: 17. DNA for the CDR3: TGTGCCAGCAGTAGCGACAGGGGGCCCTTAACGGGACGATACGAGCAGTACTTC. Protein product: CASSSDRGPLTGRYEQYF.

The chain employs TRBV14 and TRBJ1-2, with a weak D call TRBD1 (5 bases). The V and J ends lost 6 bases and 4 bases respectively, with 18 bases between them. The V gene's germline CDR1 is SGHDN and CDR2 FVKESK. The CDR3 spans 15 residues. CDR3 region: CASSFRGGGSYGYTF. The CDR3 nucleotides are TGTGCCAGCAGTTTTAGGGGTGGTGGTAGCTATGGCTACACCTTC.

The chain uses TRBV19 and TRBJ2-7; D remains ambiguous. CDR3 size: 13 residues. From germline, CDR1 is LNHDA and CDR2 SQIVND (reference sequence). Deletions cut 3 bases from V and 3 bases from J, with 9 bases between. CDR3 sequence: CASSMGRDYEQYF. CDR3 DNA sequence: TGTGCCAGTAGTATGGGCAGAGACTACGAGCAGTACTTC.

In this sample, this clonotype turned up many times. The CDR3 coding sequence is TGTGCCAGCAGCTCGCAGGGCTGGAACACTGAAGCTTTCTTT. Protein: CASSSQGWNTEAFF. The chain uses TRBV7-6 and TRBJ1-1; TRBD1 might be the D (5 bases). Germline values: CDR1 SGHVS, CDR2 FNYEAQ. The CDR3 loop spans 14 amino acids. V was trimmed by 4 bases and J by 1 base, leaving 10 bases between them.

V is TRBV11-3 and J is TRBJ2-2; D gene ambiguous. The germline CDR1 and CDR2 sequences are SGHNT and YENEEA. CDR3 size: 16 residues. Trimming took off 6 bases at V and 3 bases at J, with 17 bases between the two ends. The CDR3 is CASRSPAADHTGELFF. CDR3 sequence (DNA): TGTGCCAGCAGGTCACCGGCCGCGGACCACACCGGGGAGCTGTTTTTT.

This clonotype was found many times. CDR3: CASGGGRDEKLFF. The CDR3 coding sequence is TGTGCCAGCGGCGGAGGGCGGGATGAAAAACTGTTTTTT. This chain joins TRBV2 and TRBJ1-4; D call uncertain. CDR1 is SNHLY and CDR2 is FYNNEI in the germline V gene. The V end lost 8 bases, the J end lost 6 bases, and 13 bases lay between the germline ends. CDR3 length equals 13 residues.

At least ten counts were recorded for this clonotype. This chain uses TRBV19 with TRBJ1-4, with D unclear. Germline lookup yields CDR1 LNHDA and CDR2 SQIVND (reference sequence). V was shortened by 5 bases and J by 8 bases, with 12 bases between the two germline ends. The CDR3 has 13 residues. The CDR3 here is CASSGSGREKLFF. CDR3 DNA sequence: TGTGCCAGTAGTGGATCCGGAAGGGAAAAACTGTTTTTT.

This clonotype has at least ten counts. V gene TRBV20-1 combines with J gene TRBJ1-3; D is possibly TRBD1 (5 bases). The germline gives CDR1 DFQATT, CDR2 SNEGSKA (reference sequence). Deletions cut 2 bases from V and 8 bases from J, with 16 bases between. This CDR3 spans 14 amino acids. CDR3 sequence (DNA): TGCAGTGCTAGATACGGGGCCGTGATGGACACCATATATTTT. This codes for CSARYGAVMDTIYF.

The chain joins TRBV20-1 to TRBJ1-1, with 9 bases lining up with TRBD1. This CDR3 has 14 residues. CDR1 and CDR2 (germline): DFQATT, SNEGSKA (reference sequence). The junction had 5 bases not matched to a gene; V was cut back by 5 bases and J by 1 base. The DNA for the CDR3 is TGCAGTGCTCCCCAGACAGGGGGGAACACTGAAGCTTTCTTT. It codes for CSAPQTGGNTEAFF.

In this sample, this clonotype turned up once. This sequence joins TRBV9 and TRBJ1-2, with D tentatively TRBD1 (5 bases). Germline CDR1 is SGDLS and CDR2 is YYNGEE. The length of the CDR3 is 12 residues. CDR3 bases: TGTGCTAGAGACACGGGACTCTATGGCTACACCTTC. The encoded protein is CARDTGLYGYTF. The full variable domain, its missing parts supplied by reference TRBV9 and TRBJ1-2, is DSGVTQTPKHLITATGQRVTLRCSPRSGDLSVYWYQQSLDQGLQFLIQYYNGEERAKGNILERFSAQQFPDLHSELNLSSLELGDSALYFCARDTGLYGYTFGSGTRLTVV.

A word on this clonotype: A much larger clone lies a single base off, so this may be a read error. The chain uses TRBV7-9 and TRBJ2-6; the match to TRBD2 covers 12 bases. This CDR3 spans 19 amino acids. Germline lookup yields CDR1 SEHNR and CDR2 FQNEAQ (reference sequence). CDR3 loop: CASSLPGLAGSSGANVLSF. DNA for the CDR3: TGTGCCAGCAGCCTACCCGGACTAGCGGGGTCCTCTGGGGCCAACGTCCTGAGTTTC. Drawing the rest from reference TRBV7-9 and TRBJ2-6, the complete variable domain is DTGVSQNPRHKITKRGQNVTFRCDPISEHNRLYWYRQTLGQGPEFLTYFQNEAQLEKSRLLSDRFSAERPKGSFSTLEIQRTEQGDSAMYLCASSLPGLAGSSGANVLSFGAGSRLTVL.

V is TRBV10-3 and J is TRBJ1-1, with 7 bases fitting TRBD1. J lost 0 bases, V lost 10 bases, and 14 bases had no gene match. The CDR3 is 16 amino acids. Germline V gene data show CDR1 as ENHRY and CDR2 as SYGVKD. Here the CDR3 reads CASKTQSGQMNTEAFF. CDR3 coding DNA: TGTGCCAGCAAAACTCAATCGGGACAGATGAACACTGAAGCTTTCTTT.

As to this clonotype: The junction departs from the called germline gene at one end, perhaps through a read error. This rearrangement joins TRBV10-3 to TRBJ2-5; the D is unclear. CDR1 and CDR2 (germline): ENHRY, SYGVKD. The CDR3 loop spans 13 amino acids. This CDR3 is CASSETNLGTQYF. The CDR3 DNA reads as TGTGCCAGCAGTGAAACGAACTTAGGGACCCAGTACTTC.

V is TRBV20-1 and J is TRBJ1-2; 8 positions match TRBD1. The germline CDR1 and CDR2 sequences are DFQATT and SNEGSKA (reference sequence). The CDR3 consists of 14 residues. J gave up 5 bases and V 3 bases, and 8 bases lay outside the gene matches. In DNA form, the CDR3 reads TGCAGTGCTAGTCGTTCAGGGGGCGTTTATGGCTACACCTTC. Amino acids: CSASRSGGVYGYTF.

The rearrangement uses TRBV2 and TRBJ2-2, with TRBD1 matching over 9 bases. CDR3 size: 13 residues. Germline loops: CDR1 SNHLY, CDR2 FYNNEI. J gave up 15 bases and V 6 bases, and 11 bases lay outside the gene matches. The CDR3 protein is CASSELRDREVFF. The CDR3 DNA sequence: TGTGCCAGCAGCGAACTCCGGGACAGGGAAGTGTTTTTT. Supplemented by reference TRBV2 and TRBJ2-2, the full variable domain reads EPEVTQTPSHQVTQMGQEVILRCVPISNHLYFYWYRQILGQKVEFLVSFYNNEISEKSEIFDDQFSVERPDGSNFTLKIRSTKLEDSAMYFCASSELRDREVFFGEGSRLTVL.